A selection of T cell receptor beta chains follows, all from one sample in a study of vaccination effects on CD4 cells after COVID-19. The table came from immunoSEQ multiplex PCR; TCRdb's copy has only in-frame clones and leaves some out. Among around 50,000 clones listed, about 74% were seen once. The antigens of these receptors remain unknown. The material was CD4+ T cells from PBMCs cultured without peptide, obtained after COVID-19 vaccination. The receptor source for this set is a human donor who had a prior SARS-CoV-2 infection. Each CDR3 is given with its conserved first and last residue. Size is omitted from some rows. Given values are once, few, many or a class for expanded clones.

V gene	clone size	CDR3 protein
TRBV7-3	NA	CASSFGRTYEQYF
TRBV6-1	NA	CASSGWTGGAETEAFF
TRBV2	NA	CATRDRFSSYEQYF
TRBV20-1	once	CSAPAVVAQYF
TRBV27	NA	CASSLRTGFDEQYF
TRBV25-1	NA	CASSSKRGGQGINEQFF
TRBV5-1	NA	CASSEGSSYEQYF
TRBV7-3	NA	CASSPGLQSDTQYF
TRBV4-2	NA	CASSQVAGDNTDTQYF
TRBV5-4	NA	CASSLTRERTDTQYF
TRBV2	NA	CASSEGATEAFF
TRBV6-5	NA	CASSYSRKGLTEAFF
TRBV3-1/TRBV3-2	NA	CASSQDFGYGELFF